This T cell receptor (beta chain) was documented in a study of cytomegalovirus exposure and HLA in healthy donors. Study-level findings and limits: An analysis done earlier found most TCR beta V segments productive about 90% or about 30% of the time. For presence/absence analyses, sequencing depth was assumed to be roughly uniform across donors. Per a later analysis, HLA-associated TCR beta chains showed more clonal expansion than other, equally common TCR beta chains.

Donors likely had unrecorded immune exposures despite being nominally healthy when sampled. V was trimmed by 5 bases and J by 8 bases, leaving 12 bases between them. The germline gives CDR1 MDHEN, CDR2 SYDVKM. The CDR3 is 13 amino acids. The PCR had 60 Vbeta and 13 Jbeta primers. Repertoires were generated with immunoSEQ multiplex PCR, while TCRdb's copy carries only in-frame clones and drops some. The repertoire table contains 200,000 or so clones. Points on this clone: Its antigen is unidentified.

The TCR sequence derives from a girl aged 2 to 10 in good health and CMV-seropositive. Material: PBMCs. The J gene is TRBJ1-4, the V gene TRBV28, with D possibly matching TRBD1 (6 bases). The CDR3 sequence: CASSPRRGEKLFF. CDR3 DNA sequence: TGTGCCAGCAGTCCCCGTAGGGGGGAAAAACTGTTTTTT.